This T cell receptor (beta chain) is from a study of blood T cell repertoires in COVID-19. Study information: The United States, Italy and Spain provided the acute and convalescent COVID-19 samples. PBMCs, B-cell-depleted T cells, or T cells were the source of the cDNA or gDNA that made up the material.

This clone has just one count. Assay used: immunoSEQ multiplex PCR; TCRdb lists only in-frame clones, some missing. The sample carries about 180,000 clones, around 80% recorded once. This CDR3 region has 15 residues. Germline V gene data show CDR1 as LNHDA and CDR2 as SQIVND (reference sequence). V shed 6 bases and J shed 0 bases, with 9 bases lying between them. Recruitment covered fewer than 25 US areas and drew participants whose ages spanned about 18 to 95 years. Assignment of participants to cohorts was predicated upon participant-reported clinical history. The source material was PBMCs or T cells enriched from blood (not recorded which). The clonotype originates from a man aged 50-59 years who had recovered from COVID-19. The chain employs TRBV19 and TRBJ2-6; a weak D match, TRBD1 (5 bases). The CDR3, as DNA: TGTGCCAGTAGCATGACAGTCTCTGGGGCCAACGTCCTGACTTTC. Translated, it gives CASSMTVSGANVLTF. The full variable domain, rest sourced from reference TRBV19 and TRBJ2-6, is DGGITQSPKYLFRKEGQNVTLSCEQNLNHDAMYWYRQDPGQGLRLIYYSQIVNDFQKGDIAEGYSVSREKKESFPLTVTSAQKNPTAFYLCASSMTVSGANVLTFGAGSRLTVL.